Sequencing of this T cell receptor (beta chain) was carried out in a study of early T cells in non-severe SARS-CoV-2 infection. Study as a whole: The sequenced material was bulk RNA from unsorted whole blood, and its chains were unpaired. General study results and limits: Sequences matched to VDJdb favored anti-spike CD8 responses, while private and CD4 specificities were missed.

Individual cDNA molecules received unique molecular identifiers. Via MiXCR, TCRdb re-called the 5' RACE reads, giving one row per CDR3 protein. The profile shows 70,000 to 95,000 distinct CDR3 sequences, roughly 15% of them singletons. In the case of this clonotype: Its antigen is unknown.

Material: whole blood. The TCR was taken from an adult who was a healthcare worker with PCR-confirmed SARS-CoV-2 infection or an uninfected control (not recorded which).

CDR3 loop: CSASRDSSYNEQFF. CDR3 bases: TGCAGTGCTAGCCGGGACAGCTCCTACAATGAGCAGTTCTTC. The genes are TRBV20-1 and TRBJ2-1, with 7 bases lining up with TRBD1. The trim removed 3 bases at V and 0 bases at J, leaving 2 bases unmatched. This CDR3 is 14 amino acids long. Germline-derived CDR1 and CDR2 are DFQATT and SNEGSKA (reference sequence).